The source of this TCR beta chain is a study of blood T cells in healthy people across ages. Study-wide findings and caveats: When one million T cells were used, diversity estimates were thought to be underestimates. Among long-lived donors, naive CD4+ cells were more numerous and diversity higher than in aged donors.

CDR1 LGHNA and CDR2 YSLEER come from the germline V gene. The CDR3 spans 16 residues. V was pared by 4 bases and J by 0 bases, with 13 bases between. A second PCR, run for roughly 7 to 12 cycles, used a sample-barcoded 5' primer plus a J-beta primer mix. TCRdb processed the 5' RACE reads anew with MiXCR; each CDR3 protein has one entry. Here the sample spans 850,000 to 1,100,000 distinct CDR3 sequences, under 40% being singletons. With regard to this clonotype: Its matching antigen is unknown.

The gene calls are TRBV4-3 and TRBJ2-1; possibly TRBD2 for D (5 bases). The specimen was blood. The TCR sequence derives from a man between 18 and 35 years old in good health. CDR3 DNA sequence: TGCGCCAGCAGCCGTCAGCGGTTGAGCTCCTACAATGAGCAGTTCTTC. It translates to CASSRQRLSSYNEQFF.